A single sample gave rise to the 8 T cell receptor beta chains below, sequenced in a study of T cell responses to AZD1222 COVID-19 vaccine (dated by TCRdb to the early 2020s). Libraries were constructed by the immunoSEQ multiplex PCR assay. TCRdb retrieved this table from immuneACCESS and kept in-frame rearrangements only. Not all clones are present; in checked studies, unresolved V genes account for under half, and no reason is known for the remainder. A total of about 150,000 clones appear in this sample, around 84% of them only once. About 4% of the sample goes to the ten largest clones. Interpreted using the paper, the time point label stands for: baseline before first vaccination. The source material was peripheral blood, sampled on day 0 of AZD1222 vaccination. These receptors were taken from an adult in good health.

V is TRBV6-4 and J is TRBJ1-2; D unclear. CDR3 length: 15 amino acids. V dropped 6 bases and J dropped 7 bases, with 21 bases sitting between them. CDR1 and CDR2 (germline): MRHNA, SNTAGT. Here the CDR3 DNA reads TGTGCCAGCAGCCCAAGCCGGACCGGCCCGGGTGGCTACACCTTC. It yields the protein CASSPSRTGPGGYTF.

The chain couples TRBV7-9 to TRBJ2-3; the D gene is possibly TRBD1 (6 bases). V was clipped by 4 bases and J by 0 bases, with 11 bases between them. Per germline, CDR1 SEHNR and CDR2 FQNEAQ (reference sequence). The CDR3 extends over 15 amino acids. CDR3 in amino acids: CASSSGDSSTDTQYF. CDR3 DNA: TGTGCCAGCAGCTCAGGGGATTCTAGCACAGATACGCAGTATTTT.

The V and J genes are TRBV28 and TRBJ2-1, with a weak D call TRBD1 (6 bases). CDR1 is MDHEN and CDR2 is SYDVKM in the germline V gene. The CDR3 is made up of 15 amino acids. V was pared by 4 bases and J by 2 bases, with 12 bases between. This CDR3 is CASSYTGSAYNEQFF. The CDR3 DNA is TGTGCCAGCAGTTACACAGGGAGCGCCTACAATGAGCAGTTCTTC. Using reference TRBV28 and TRBJ2-1 for the parts outside the CDR3, the full variable domain is DVKVTQSSRYLVKRTGEKVFLECVQDMDHENMFWYRQDPGLGLRLIYFSYDVKMKEKGDIPEGYSVSREKKERFSLILESASTNQTSMYLCASSYTGSAYNEQFFGPGTRLTVL.

The rearrangement links TRBV28 to TRBJ1-1, with a possible D match to TRBD1 (5 bases). The CDR3 runs 13 residues. The V and J ends lost 8 bases and 0 bases respectively, with 10 bases between them. CDR1 is MDHEN and CDR2 is SYDVKM in the germline V gene. DNA for the CDR3: TGTGCCAGCGGGGGAGTCATGAACACTGAAGCTTTCTTT. It is translated as CASGGVMNTEAFF.

The chain has TRBV19 and TRBJ1-6; D is unresolved. The CDR3 is 16 residues long. Germline CDR1 is LNHDA and CDR2 is SQIVND (reference sequence). With 2 bases removed from V and 6 bases from J, the gap between germline ends came to 14 bases. CDR3 sequence reads: CASSIQADRTNSPLHF. DNA of the CDR3: TGTGCCAGTAGTATACAGGCGGATCGAACTAATTCACCCCTCCACTTT.

This sequence joins TRBV15 and TRBJ2-1; tentatively, D is TRBD1 or TRBD2 (5 bases each). V lost 1 base and J 6 bases, leaving 10 bases between the germline ends. The CDR3 has 14 amino acids. Looked up from germline, CDR1 is LNHNV and CDR2 is YYDKDF (reference sequence). The CDR3 spells CATSRATGPNEQFF. The CDR3 bases are TGTGCCACCAGCAGAGCGACGGGACCCAATGAGCAGTTCTTC.

This chain joins TRBV28 and TRBJ2-7; the D is unclear. Between the trimmed V and J ends, which lost 5 bases and 4 bases, there was a span of 12 bases. The CDR3 sequence is 13 residues long. Germline assignment: CDR1 MDHEN and CDR2 SYDVKM. The CDR3 region is CASSTGNGYEQYF. The CDR3 DNA reads as TGTGCCAGCAGTACTGGGAACGGGTACGAGCAGTACTTC.

The chain couples TRBV28 to TRBJ2-1, with D possibly TRBD1 on 6 matching bases. Germline V gene lookup returns CDR1 MDHEN and CDR2 SYDVKM. Trimming pared 3 bases from V and 8 bases from J, leaving 17 bases between. CDR3 length equals 15 residues. In DNA form, the CDR3 reads TGTGCCAGCAGTTTTACCACACAGGGTTCAGATGAGCAGTTCTTC. Encoded protein: CASSFTTQGSDEQFF.